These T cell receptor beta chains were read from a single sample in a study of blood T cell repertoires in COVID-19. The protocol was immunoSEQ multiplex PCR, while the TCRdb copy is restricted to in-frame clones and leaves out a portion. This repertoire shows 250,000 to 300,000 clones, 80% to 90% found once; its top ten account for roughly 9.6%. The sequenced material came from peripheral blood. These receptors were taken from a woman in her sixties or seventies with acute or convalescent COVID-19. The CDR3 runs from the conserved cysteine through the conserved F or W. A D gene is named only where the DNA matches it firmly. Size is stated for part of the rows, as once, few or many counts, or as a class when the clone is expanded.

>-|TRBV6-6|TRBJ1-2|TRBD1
CASRADRAGGYTF
TGTGCCAGCAGAGCCGACAGGGCCGGAGGCTACACCTTC
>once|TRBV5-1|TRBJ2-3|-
CASSFGSPGDTQYF
TGCGCCAGCAGCTTTGGGTCTCCGGGGGATACGCAGTATTTT
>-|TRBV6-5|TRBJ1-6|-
CASSYSGGGDNSPLHF
TGTGCCAGCAGTTACTCGGGCGGAGGGGATAATTCACCCCTCCACTTT
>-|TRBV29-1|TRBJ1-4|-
CSVGRVGTTNEKLFF
TGCAGCGTGGGGAGGGTGGGTACAACTAATGAAAAACTGTTTTTT
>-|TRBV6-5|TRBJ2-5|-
CASGRRNQETQYF
TGTGCCAGCGGGAGGCGGAACCAAGAGACCCAGTACTTC
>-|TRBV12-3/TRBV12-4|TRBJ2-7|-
CASRVMDEQYF
TGTGCCAGCCGAGTTATGGACGAGCAGTACTTC
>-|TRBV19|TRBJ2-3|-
CASSIPQRQSDTQYF
TGTGCCAGTAGTATCCCACAGCGACAGTCCGATACGCAGTATTTT
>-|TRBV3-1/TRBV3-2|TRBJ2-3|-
CASAEGDDTQYF
TGTGCCAGCGCTGAGGGAGACGATACGCAGTATTTT
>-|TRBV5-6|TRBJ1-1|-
CASSLYWNTEAFF
TGTGCCAGCAGCTTGTATTGGAACACTGAAGCTTTCTTT
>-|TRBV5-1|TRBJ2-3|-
CASSLGGLSTDTQYF
TGCGCCAGCAGCTTGGGGGGCTTAAGCACAGATACGCAGTATTTT
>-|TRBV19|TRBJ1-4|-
CASSTTGVGREKLFF
TGTGCCAGTAGCACCACCGGAGTGGGTCGGGAAAAACTGTTTTTT
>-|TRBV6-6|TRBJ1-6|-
CASTGQNSPLHF
TGTGCCAGCACCGGACAGAATTCACCCCTCCACTTT
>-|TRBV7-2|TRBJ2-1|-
CASSFARREQFF
TGTGCCAGCAGCTTCGCACGTAGAGAGCAGTTCTTC
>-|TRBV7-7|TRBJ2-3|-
CASSLGVVWGGNTDTQYF
TGTGCCAGCAGCTTAGGGGTTGTCTGGGGAGGTAACACAGATACGCAGTATTTT
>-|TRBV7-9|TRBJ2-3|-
CASSFSRTGTDTQYF
TGTGCCAGCAGCTTCTCTAGAACAGGGACAGATACGCAGTATTTT
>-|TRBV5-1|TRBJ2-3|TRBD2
CASSGGLAGGIRTDTQYF
TGCGCCAGCAGCGGAGGACTAGCGGGGGGAATACGCACAGATACGCAGTATTTT
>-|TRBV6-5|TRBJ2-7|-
CASRRSTSYEQYF
TGTGCCAGCCGAAGGAGCACCTCCTACGAGCAGTACTTC
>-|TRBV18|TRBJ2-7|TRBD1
CASSPISEGASEQYF
TGTGCCAGCTCACCAATAAGCGAGGGGGCGTCCGAGCAGTACTTC
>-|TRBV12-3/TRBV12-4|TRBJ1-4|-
CASSRAGGEKLFF
TGTGCCAGCAGTCGGGCGGGAGGTGAAAAACTGTTTTTT
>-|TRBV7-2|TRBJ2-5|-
CASSSQGVRETQYF
TGTGCCAGCAGCTCACAGGGCGTGAGGGAGACCCAGTACTTC
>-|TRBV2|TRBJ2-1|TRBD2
CASSEAVGLADRLF
TGTGCCAGCAGTGAGGCGGTGGGACTAGCGGATAGGCTCTTC
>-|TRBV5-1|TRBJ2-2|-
CASSLFQQGTGELFF
TGCGCCAGCAGCTTGTTCCAACAGGGAACCGGGGAGCTGTTTTTT
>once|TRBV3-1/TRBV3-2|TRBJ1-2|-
CASSSSGGYTF
TGTGCCAGCAGCTCCTCCGGGGGCTACACCTTC
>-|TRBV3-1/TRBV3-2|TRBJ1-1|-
CASRQTVDTEAFF
TGTGCCAGCCGACAGACTGTGGACACTGAAGCTTTCTTT
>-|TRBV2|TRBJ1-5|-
CASSERTVYQPQHF
TGTGCCAGCAGTGAACGGACAGTTTATCAGCCCCAGCATTTT
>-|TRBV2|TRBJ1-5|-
CASSVGRGNQPQHF
TGTGCCAGCAGTGTTGGCAGGGGCAATCAGCCCCAGCATTTT
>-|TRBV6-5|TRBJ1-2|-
CAGLRAGRYGYTF
TGTGCCGGCCTAAGGGCAGGGAGGTATGGCTACACCTTC
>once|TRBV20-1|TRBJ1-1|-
CSARTDRAFF
TGCAGTGCTCGTACAGATAGAGCTTTCTTT
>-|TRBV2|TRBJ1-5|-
CASSEGPKPQHF
TGTGCCAGCAGTGAAGGGCCGAAGCCCCAGCATTTT
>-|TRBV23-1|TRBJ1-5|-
CASSRTLSQPQHF
TGCGCCAGCAGTCGTACATTATCTCAGCCCCAGCATTTT
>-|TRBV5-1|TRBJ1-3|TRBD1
CASRGQGHGNTIYF
TGCGCCAGCCGGGGACAGGGACATGGAAACACCATATATTTT
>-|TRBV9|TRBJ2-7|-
CASSVALHSYEQYF
TGTGCCAGCAGCGTAGCACTCCACTCCTACGAGCAGTACTTC
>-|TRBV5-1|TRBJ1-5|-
CASSSGEGQPQHF
TGCGCCAGCAGCTCTGGGGAGGGCCAGCCCCAGCATTTT
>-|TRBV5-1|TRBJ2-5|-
CASSLSASASQETQYF
TGCGCCAGCAGCTTGAGTGCTAGCGCGAGTCAAGAGACCCAGTACTTC
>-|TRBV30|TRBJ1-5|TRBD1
CAWGWTGGSQPQHF
TGTGCCTGGGGTTGGACAGGGGGAAGTCAGCCCCAGCATTTT